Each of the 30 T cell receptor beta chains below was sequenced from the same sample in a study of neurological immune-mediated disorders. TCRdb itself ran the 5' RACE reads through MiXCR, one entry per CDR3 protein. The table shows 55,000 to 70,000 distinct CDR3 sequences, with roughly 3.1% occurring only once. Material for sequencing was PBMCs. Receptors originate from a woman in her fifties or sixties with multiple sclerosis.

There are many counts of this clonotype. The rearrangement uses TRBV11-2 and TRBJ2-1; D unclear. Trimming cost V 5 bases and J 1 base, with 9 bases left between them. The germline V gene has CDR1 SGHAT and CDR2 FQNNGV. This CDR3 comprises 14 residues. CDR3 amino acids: CASSHYQSYNEQFF. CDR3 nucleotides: TGTGCCAGCAGCCATTACCAGTCCTACAATGAGCAGTTCTTC.

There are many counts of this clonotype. The CDR3 nucleotides read TGCAGTGCACAGGGGTGGGTGGCTGAAGCTTTCTTT. Protein product: CSAQGWVAEAFF. This sequence joins TRBV20-1 and TRBJ1-1; 7 bases agree with TRBD1. Germline trimming cut 6 bases from V and 6 bases from J; bases unmatched to any gene: 7. Germline V gives CDR1 DFQATT, CDR2 SNEGSKA (reference sequence). This CDR3 comprises 12 residues.

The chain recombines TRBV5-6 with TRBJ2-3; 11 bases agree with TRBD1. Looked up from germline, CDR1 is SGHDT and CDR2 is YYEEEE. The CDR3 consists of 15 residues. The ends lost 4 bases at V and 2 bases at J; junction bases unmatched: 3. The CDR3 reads CASSTGQGATDTQYF. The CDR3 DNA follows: TGTGCCAGCAGCACCGGACAGGGGGCCACAGATACGCAGTATTTT.

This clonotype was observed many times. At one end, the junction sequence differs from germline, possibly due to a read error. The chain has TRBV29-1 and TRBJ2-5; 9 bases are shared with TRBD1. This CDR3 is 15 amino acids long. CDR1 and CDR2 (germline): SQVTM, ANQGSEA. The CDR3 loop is CSVEGQGRLMETQYF. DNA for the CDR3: TGCAGCGTCGAAGGACAGGGGAGGTTGATGGAGACCCAGTACTTC. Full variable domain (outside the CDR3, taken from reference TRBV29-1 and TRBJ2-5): SAVISQKPSRDICQRGTSLTIQCQVDSQVTMMFWYRQQPGQSLTLIATANQGSEATYESGFVIDKFPISRPNLTFSTLTVSNMSPEDSSIYLCSVEGQGRLMETQYFGPGTRLLVL.

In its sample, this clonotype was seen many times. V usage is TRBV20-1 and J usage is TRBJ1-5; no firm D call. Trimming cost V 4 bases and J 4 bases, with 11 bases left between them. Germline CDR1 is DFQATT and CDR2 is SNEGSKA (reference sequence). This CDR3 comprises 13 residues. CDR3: CSANTRGNQPQHF. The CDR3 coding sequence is TGCAGTGCTAACACCCGGGGAAATCAGCCCCAGCATTTT.

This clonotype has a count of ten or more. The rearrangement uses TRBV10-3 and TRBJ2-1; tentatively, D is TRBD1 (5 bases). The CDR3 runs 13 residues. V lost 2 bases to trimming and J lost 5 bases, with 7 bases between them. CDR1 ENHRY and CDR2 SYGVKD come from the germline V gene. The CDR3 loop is CAISELTDNEQFF. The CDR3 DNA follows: TGTGCCATCAGTGAGCTGACAGACAATGAGCAGTTCTTC.

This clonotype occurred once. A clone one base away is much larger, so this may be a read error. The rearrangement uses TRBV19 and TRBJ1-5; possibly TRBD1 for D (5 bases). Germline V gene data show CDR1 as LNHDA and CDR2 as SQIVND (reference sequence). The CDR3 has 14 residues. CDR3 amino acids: CASSRGLNNQPQNF. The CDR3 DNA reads TGTGCCAGTAGTAGGGGACTGAACAATCAGCCCCAGAATTTT. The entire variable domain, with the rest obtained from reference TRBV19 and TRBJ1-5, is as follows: DGGITQSPKYLFRKEGQNVTLSCEQNLNHDAMYWYRQDPGQGLRLIYYSQIVNDFQKGDIAEGYSVSREKKESFPLTVTSAQKNPTAFYLCASSRGLNNQPQNFGDGTRLSIL.

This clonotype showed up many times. The CDR3 reads CASSQVRGGSSYNEQFF. CDR3 nucleotides: TGCGCCAGCAGCCAAGTAAGGGGCGGGAGCTCCTACAATGAGCAGTTCTTC. The V and J genes are TRBV4-3 and TRBJ2-1; 7 bases fit TRBD2. The CDR3 has 17 amino acids. The V gene end was trimmed by 1 base and the J gene end by 0 bases; junction bases not matched to a gene: 6. Germline CDR1 reads LGHNA; CDR2 reads YSLEER.

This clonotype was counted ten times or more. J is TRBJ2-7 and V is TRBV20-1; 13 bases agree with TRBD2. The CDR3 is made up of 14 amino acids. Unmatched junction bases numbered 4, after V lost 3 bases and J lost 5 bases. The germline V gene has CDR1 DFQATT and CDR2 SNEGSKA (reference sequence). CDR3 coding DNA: TGCAGTGCTAGTCGGACTAGCGGGAGCAACGAGCAGTACTTC. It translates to CSASRTSGSNEQYF.

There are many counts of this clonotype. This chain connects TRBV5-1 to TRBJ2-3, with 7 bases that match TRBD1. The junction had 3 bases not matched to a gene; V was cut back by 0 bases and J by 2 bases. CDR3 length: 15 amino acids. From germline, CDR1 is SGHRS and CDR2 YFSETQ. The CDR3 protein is CASSLDGTVTDTQYF. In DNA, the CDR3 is TGCGCCAGCAGCTTGGATGGGACAGTCACAGATACGCAGTATTTT.

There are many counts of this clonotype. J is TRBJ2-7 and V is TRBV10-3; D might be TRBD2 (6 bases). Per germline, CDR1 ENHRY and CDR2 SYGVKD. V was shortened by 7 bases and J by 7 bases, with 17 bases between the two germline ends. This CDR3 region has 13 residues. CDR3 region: CAIKAVDGGEQYV. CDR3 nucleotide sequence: TGTGCCATCAAGGCTGTCGATGGGGGGGAGCAGTACGTC.

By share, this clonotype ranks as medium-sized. CDR3 DNA: TGTGCCAGCAGCGACACAGGGGGGTCTTTCGATGAGCAGTTCTTC. This translates into CASSDTGGSFDEQFF. V usage is TRBV6-5 and J usage is TRBJ2-1, with TRBD1 matching 8 bases. The CDR3 length is 15 residues. Germline lookup yields CDR1 MNHEY and CDR2 SVGAGI. With V trimmed by 6 bases and J by 8 bases, 12 bases remained unmatched.

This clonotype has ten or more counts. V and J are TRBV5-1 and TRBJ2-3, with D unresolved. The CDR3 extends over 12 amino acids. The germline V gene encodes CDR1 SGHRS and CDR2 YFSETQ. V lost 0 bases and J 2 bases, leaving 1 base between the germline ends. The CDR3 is CASSLATDTQYF. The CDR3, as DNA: TGCGCCAGCAGCTTGGCCACAGATACGCAGTATTTT.

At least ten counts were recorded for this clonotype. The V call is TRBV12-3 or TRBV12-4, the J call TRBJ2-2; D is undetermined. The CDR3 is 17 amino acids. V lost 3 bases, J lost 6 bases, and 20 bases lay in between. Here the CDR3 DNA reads TGTGCCAGCAGTTTCGGTAACAAAAACTTTATGGCCGGGGAGCTGTTTTTT. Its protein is CASSFGNKNFMAGELFF.

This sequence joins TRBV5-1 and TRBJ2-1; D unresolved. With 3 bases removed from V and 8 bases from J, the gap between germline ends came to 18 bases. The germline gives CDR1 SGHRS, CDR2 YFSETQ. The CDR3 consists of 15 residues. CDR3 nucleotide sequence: TGCGCCAGCAGCTCGGCCGACCAGACCGGACATGAGCAGTTCTTC. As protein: CASSSADQTGHEQFF.

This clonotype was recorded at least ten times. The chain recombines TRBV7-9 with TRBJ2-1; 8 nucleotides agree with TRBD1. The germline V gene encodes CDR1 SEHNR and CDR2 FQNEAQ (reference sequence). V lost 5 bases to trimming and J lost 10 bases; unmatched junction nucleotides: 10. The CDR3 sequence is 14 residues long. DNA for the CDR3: TGTGCCAGCAGCGCCACAGGGGGGTCAAGCGAGCAGTTCTTC. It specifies CASSATGGSSEQFF.

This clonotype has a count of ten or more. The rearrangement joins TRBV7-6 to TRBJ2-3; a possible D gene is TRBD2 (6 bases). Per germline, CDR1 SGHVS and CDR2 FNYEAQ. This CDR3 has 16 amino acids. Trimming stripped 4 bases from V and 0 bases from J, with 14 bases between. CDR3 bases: TGTGCCAGCAGCTCCCGCGGGGCGGCTAGCACAGATACGCAGTATTTT. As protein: CASSSRGAASTDTQYF.

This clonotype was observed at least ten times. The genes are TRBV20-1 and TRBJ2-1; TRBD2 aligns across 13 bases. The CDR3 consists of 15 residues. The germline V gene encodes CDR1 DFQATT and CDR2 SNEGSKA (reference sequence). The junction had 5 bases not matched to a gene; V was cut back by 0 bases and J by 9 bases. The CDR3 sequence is CSARDTSGGVGEQFF. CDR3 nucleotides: TGCAGTGCTAGAGATACTAGCGGGGGGGTTGGTGAGCAGTTCTTC.

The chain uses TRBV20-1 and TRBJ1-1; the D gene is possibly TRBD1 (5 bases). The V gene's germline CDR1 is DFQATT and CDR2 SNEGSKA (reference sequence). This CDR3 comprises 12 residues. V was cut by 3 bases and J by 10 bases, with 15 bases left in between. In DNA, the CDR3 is TGCAGTGCTAGGAAGGACACGGGAAGAGCTTTCTTT. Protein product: CSARKDTGRAFF.

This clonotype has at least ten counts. CDR3 DNA sequence: TGTGCCAGCAGTTCCGGACTAGCGTACAGCCGCACAGATACGCAGTATTTT. Its translation is CASSSGLAYSRTDTQYF. The chain couples TRBV27 to TRBJ2-3; TRBD2 aligns across 9 bases. V was pared by 4 bases and J by 1 base, with 9 bases of the junction left unmatched. The length of the CDR3 is 17 residues. The germline V gene encodes CDR1 MNHEY and CDR2 SMNVEV (reference sequence).

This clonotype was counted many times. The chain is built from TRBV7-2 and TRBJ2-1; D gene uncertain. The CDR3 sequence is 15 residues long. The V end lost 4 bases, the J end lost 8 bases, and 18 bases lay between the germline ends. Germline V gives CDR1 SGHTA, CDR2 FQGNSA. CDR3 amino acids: CASSSSSRWVDEQFF. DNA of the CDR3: TGTGCCAGCAGCTCATCTAGTAGGTGGGTCGATGAGCAGTTCTTC.

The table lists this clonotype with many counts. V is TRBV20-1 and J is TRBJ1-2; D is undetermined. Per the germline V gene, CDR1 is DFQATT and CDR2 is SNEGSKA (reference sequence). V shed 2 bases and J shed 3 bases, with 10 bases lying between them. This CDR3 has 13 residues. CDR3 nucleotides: TGCAGTGCTAGACCCTCAGTGGACTATGGCTACACCTTC. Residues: CSARPSVDYGYTF.

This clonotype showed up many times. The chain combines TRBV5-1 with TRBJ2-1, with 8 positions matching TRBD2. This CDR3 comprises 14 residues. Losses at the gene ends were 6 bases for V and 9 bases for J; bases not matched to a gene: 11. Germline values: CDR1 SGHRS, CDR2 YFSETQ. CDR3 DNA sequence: TGCGCCAGCAACCCCACCGGGGGGGAGGGTGAGCAGTTCTTC. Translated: CASNPTGGEGEQFF.

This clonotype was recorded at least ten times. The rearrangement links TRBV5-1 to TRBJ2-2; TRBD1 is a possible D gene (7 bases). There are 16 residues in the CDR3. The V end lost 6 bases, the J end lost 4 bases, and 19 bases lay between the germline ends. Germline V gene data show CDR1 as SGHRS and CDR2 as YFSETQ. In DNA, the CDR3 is TGCGCCAGCACCCCGGGGAGGACAGGTCCCACCGGGGAGCTGTTTTTT. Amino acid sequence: CASTPGRTGPTGELFF.

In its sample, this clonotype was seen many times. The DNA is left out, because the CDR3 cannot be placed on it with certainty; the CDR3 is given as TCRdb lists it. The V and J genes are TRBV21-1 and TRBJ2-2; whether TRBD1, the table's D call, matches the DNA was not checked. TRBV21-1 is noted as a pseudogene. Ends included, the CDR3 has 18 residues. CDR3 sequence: CASSQGVGQGIVIGELFF.

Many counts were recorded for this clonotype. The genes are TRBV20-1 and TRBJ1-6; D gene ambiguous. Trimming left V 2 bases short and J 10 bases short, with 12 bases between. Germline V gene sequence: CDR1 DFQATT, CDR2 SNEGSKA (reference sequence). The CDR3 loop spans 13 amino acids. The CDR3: CSARKGEGSPLHF. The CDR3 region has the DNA TGCAGTGCTAGAAAGGGAGAAGGATCACCCCTCCACTTT.

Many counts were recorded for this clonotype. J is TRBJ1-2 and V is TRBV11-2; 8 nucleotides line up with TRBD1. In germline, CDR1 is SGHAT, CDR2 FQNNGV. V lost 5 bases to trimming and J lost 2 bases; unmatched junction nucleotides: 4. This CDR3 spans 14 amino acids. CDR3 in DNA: TGTGCCAGCAGCCAAAGGACAGGGAACTATGGCTACACCTTC. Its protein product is CASSQRTGNYGYTF.

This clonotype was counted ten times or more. The chain's CDR3 is CASSPDSTGGGSRYEQYF. The CDR3 DNA is TGTGCCAGCAGCCCCGACTCGACAGGGGGCGGGAGTAGGTACGAGCAGTACTTC. This chain joins TRBV7-9 and TRBJ2-7, with 10 nucleotides matching TRBD1. The J segment lost 4 bases and the V segment lost 5 bases, leaving 17 bases of the junction unmatched. This CDR3 contains 18 residues. The germline gives CDR1 SEHNR, CDR2 FQNEAQ (reference sequence).

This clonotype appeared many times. DNA for the CDR3: TGTGCCAGCAGCTTAGGGGGGGCCCTCGCCTACAATGAGCAGTTCTTC. This translates into CASSLGGALAYNEQFF. The rearrangement joins TRBV7-2 to TRBJ2-1; tentatively, D is TRBD1 or TRBD2 (6 bases each). This CDR3 comprises 16 residues. Germline CDR1 is SGHTA and CDR2 is FQGNSA. V was pared by 1 base and J by 2 bases, with 12 bases between.

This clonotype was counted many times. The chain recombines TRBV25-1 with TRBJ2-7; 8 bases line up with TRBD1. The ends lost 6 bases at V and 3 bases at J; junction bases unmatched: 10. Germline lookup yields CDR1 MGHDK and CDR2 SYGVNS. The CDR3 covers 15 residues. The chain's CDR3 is CASSTRTGRFYEQYF. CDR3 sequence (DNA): TGTGCCAGCAGCACCCGGACAGGGAGATTCTACGAGCAGTACTTC.